Listed here are 30 T cell receptor beta chains from one sample, sequenced in a study of control samples from healthy donors and cancer patients. Generated by immunoSEQ multiplex PCR, the TCRdb table keeps only in-frame clones and is missing some. This sample has around 150,000 clones, with around 94% found just once. What was sequenced was PBMCs. The receptors stem from a man aged 55 to 70 with colorectal cancer.

This rearrangement joins TRBV3-1 (or the pseudogene TRBV3-2) to TRBJ1-2; D unclear. This CDR3 is 12 amino acids long. The V end was cut by 4 bases, the J end by 2 bases, with 5 bases between. Germline loops: CDR1 LGHDT, CDR2 YNNKEL (reference sequence). The CDR3 region is CASSLQNYGYTF. CDR3 nucleotide sequence: TGTGCCAGCAGCCTCCAAAACTATGGCTACACCTTC.

The V and J genes are TRBV18 and TRBJ2-5; D tentatively reads TRBD1 or TRBD2 (6 bases each). In germline, CDR1 is KGHSH, CDR2 LQKENI. The CDR3 covers 15 residues. V lost 2 bases and J lost 5, with 15 bases in between. CDR3 in amino acids: CASSPTQGGVETQYF. DNA of the CDR3: TGTGCCAGCTCACCAACACAGGGAGGCGTTGAGACCCAGTACTTC.

There are a few counts of this clone. The chain recombines TRBV6-1 with TRBJ1-5; D call uncertain. Germline CDR1 is MNHNS and CDR2 is SASEGT. The CDR3 spans 15 residues. Trimming removed 3 bases from V and 0 bases from J, with 9 bases in between. CDR3 coding DNA: TGTGCCAGCAGTGAGGCGCCTCATAGCAATCAGCCCCAGCATTTT. This sequence encodes CASSEAPHSNQPQHF.

CDR3 protein: CASSPTAGGTYNEQFF. The DNA for the CDR3 is TGTGCCAGCAGCCCGACAGCGGGGGGAACTTACAATGAGCAGTTCTTC. The chain couples TRBV3-1 (or the pseudogene TRBV3-2) to TRBJ2-1; 9 nucleotides match TRBD2. Germline trimming cut 4 bases from V and 4 bases from J; bases unmatched to any gene: 8. The V gene's germline CDR1 is LGHDT and CDR2 YNNKEL (reference sequence). This CDR3 has 16 residues.

J is TRBJ1-3 and V is TRBV6-1; 8 bases fit TRBD1. The CDR3 consists of 16 residues. With V trimmed by 2 bases and J by 3 bases, 6 bases remained unmatched. Germline CDR1 MNHNS, CDR2 SASEGT. This CDR3 reads CASSERQGSFGNTIYF. Here the CDR3 DNA reads TGTGCCAGCAGTGAAAGACAGGGGTCTTTTGGAAACACCATATATTTT.

The chain uses TRBV5-6 and TRBJ2-3, with a possible D match to TRBD2 (6 bases). This CDR3 contains 14 residues. V was cut by 3 bases and J by 2 bases, with 10 bases left in between. CDR1 and CDR2 from the germline V gene are SGHDT and YYEEEE. CDR3 sequence reads: CASSSGLNTDTQYF. Written as DNA, the CDR3 is TGTGCCAGCAGCTCGGGACTTAACACAGATACGCAGTATTTT.

The rearrangement joins TRBV5-1 to TRBJ2-1; a weak D match, TRBD1 (5 bases). CDR1 and CDR2 from the germline V gene are SGHRS and YFSETQ. The V end lost 4 bases, the J end lost 6 bases, and 14 bases lay between the germline ends. CDR3 length: 14 residues. The CDR3 is CASSIQQGANEQFF. The CDR3, as DNA: TGCGCCAGCAGCATCCAGCAGGGCGCCAATGAGCAGTTCTTC. The full variable domain, its missing parts supplied by reference TRBV5-1 and TRBJ2-1, is KAGVTQTPRYLIKTRGQQVTLSCSPISGHRSVSWYQQTPGQGLQFLFEYFSETQRNKGNFPGRFSGRQFSNSRSEMNVSTLELGDSALYLCASSIQQGANEQFFGPGTRLTVL.

Here the CDR3 reads CASSNQTRATHSNQPQHF. CDR3 DNA: TGTGCCAGCAGCAACCAGACACGTGCGACCCATAGCAATCAGCCCCAGCATTTT. The chain is built from TRBV21-1 and TRBJ1-5; the table names TRBD1, a call not compared with the DNA. TRBV21-1 is recorded as a pseudogene. This CDR3 is built from 18 residues.

This rearrangement joins TRBV6-6 to TRBJ2-3; TRBD2 matches at 9 bases. The germline V gene encodes CDR1 MNHNY and CDR2 SVGAGI (reference sequence). The CDR3 runs to 14 residues. J lost 3 bases, V lost 5 bases, and 3 bases had no gene match. This CDR3 is CASSPLAGTDTQYF. DNA of the CDR3: TGTGCCAGCAGTCCCCTAGCGGGGACAGATACGCAGTATTTT.

The gene calls are TRBV7-9 and TRBJ2-5; the D gene is possibly TRBD2 (6 bases). V lost 6 bases, J lost 5 bases, and 13 bases lay in between. The CDR3 is 13 amino acids. Germline CDR1 and CDR2: SEHNR and FQNEAQ (reference sequence). CDR3 in amino acids: CASRPGLRETQYF. The DNA of the CDR3 is TGTGCCAGCAGACCGGGACTCCGTGAGACCCAGTACTTC.

The rearrangement joins TRBV3-1 (or the pseudogene TRBV3-2) to TRBJ1-6; a possible D gene is TRBD1 (5 bases). CDR3 length: 14 residues. Germline lookup yields CDR1 LGHDT and CDR2 YNNKEL (reference sequence). The ends were cut back, 4 bases at V and 6 bases at J, with 10 bases in the middle. The CDR3 loop is CASSPKDSNSPLHF. CDR3 bases: TGTGCCAGCAGCCCGAAAGACAGTAATTCACCCCTCCACTTT.

The chain is built from TRBV20-1 and TRBJ1-2; perhaps TRBD1 as D (5 bases). CDR3 size: 12 residues. Germline CDR1 DFQATT, CDR2 SNEGSKA (reference sequence). V dropped 3 bases and J dropped 11 bases, with 16 bases sitting between them. CDR3 bases: TGCAGTGCTAGTGATCGCCAGAGGGGTTACACCTTC. It codes for CSASDRQRGYTF.

V usage is TRBV9 and J usage is TRBJ1-3, with a tentative D call TRBD1 (5 bases). The CDR3 runs to 15 residues. CDR1 and CDR2 from the germline V gene are SGDLS and YYNGEE. Trimming removed 2 bases from V and 0 bases from J, with 9 bases in between. The CDR3 here is CASSVDGGSGNTIYF. CDR3 nucleotides: TGTGCCAGCAGCGTGGACGGGGGCTCTGGAAACACCATATATTTT.

CDR3 nucleotides: TGTGCCAGTAGTATAGTAGGCAGGGGCACTGAAGCTTTCTTT. Translating it yields CASSIVGRGTEAFF. The chain links TRBV19 to TRBJ1-1, with a tentative D call TRBD1 (6 bases). This CDR3 spans 14 amino acids. V shed 1 base and J shed 4 bases, with 10 bases lying between them. Per the germline V gene, CDR1 is LNHDA and CDR2 is SQIVND (reference sequence).

The chain combines TRBV6-5 with TRBJ2-5; 9 bases fit TRBD1. Per the germline V gene, CDR1 is MNHEY and CDR2 is SVGAGI. The V gene end was trimmed by 2 bases and the J gene end by 2 bases; junction bases not matched to a gene: 6. The CDR3 has 16 residues. Written as DNA, the CDR3 is TGTGCCAGCAGTTACCTGGGACAGGGAAGGCAAGAGACCCAGTACTTC. Amino acids: CASSYLGQGRQETQYF.

In DNA form, the CDR3 reads TGTGCCAGCAGTTCCAGGGGGACTGAAGCTTTCTTT. It is translated as CASSSRGTEAFF. This chain links TRBV6-6 with TRBJ1-1; TRBD1 aligns across 7 bases. V shed 4 bases and J 5 bases; nucleotides not matched to a gene: 1. The CDR3 totals 12 residues. Per germline, CDR1 MNHNY and CDR2 SVGAGI (reference sequence).

The rearrangement links TRBV11-2 to TRBJ2-1; 9 bases agree with TRBD1. V shed 5 bases and J 5 bases; nucleotides not matched to a gene: 7. This CDR3 has 15 amino acids. Germline assignment: CDR1 SGHAT and CDR2 FQNNGV. The CDR3 DNA reads TGTGCCAGCAGCGTCGACAGGGGGGTCAACAATGAGCAGTTCTTC. Translation gives CASSVDRGVNNEQFF. The whole variable domain, filled in from reference TRBV11-2 and TRBJ2-1, reads EAGVAQSPRYKIIEKRQSVAFWCNPISGHATLYWYQQILGQGPKLLIQFQNNGVVDDSQLPKDRFSAERLKGVDSTLKIQPAKLEDSAVYLCASSVDRGVNNEQFFGPGTRLTVL.

The CDR3 loop reads CASARAGEESPLHF. CDR3 in DNA: TGTGCCAGCGCCCGCGCGGGGGAAGAATCACCCCTCCACTTT. This chain uses TRBV6-5 with TRBJ1-6, with D perhaps TRBD1 (5 bases). This CDR3 is 14 amino acids long. Per the germline V gene, CDR1 is MNHEY and CDR2 is SVGAGI. V gave up 8 bases and J gave up 10 bases, with 18 bases separating them.

The CDR3 DNA reads as TGTGCCTGGAAAGGACAGGGGGACTATGGCTACACCTTC. Translation: CAWKGQGDYGYTF. J is TRBJ1-2 and V is TRBV30, with 10 nucleotides matching TRBD1. The junction had 2 bases not matched to a gene; V was cut back by 4 bases and J by 3 bases. CDR3 length: 13 amino acids. Per the germline V gene, CDR1 is GTSNPN and CDR2 is SVGIG (reference sequence).

This rearrangement joins TRBV11-2 to TRBJ1-6, with D unclear. Germline CDR1 is SGHAT and CDR2 is FQNNGV. CDR3 size: 11 residues. Trimming shortened V by 0 bases and J by 14 bases, and 5 bases separated the two germline ends. This CDR3 is CASSLDGALHF. The CDR3 DNA sequence: TGTGCCAGCAGCTTAGACGGGGCCCTCCACTTT. Filled out from reference TRBV11-2 and TRBJ1-6, the complete variable domain reads EAGVAQSPRYKIIEKRQSVAFWCNPISGHATLYWYQQILGQGPKLLIQFQNNGVVDDSQLPKDRFSAERLKGVDSTLKIQPAKLEDSAVYLCASSLDGALHFGNGTRLTVT.

J is TRBJ1-2 and V is TRBV19, with D perhaps matching TRBD1 (5 bases). This CDR3 has 16 residues. Germline loops: CDR1 LNHDA, CDR2 SQIVND (reference sequence). The germline V and J ends were trimmed by 1 base and 6 bases, with 18 bases remaining between them. The CDR3 region is CASSIGQGWFGDGYTF. The CDR3 nucleotides read TGTGCCAGTAGTATAGGCCAGGGATGGTTTGGCGATGGCTACACCTTC.

In this sample, this clone turned up once. No DNA is shown, since the ends of the CDR3 on it are uncertain; the CDR3 is the one TCRdb lists. The V and J genes are TRBV27 and TRBJ1-6; the DNA was not used to check the table's D call, TRBD1. CDR1 MNHEY and CDR2 SMNVEV come from the germline V gene (reference sequence). The CDR3 is made up of 15 amino acids, end residues included. This CDR3 is CASSFFGQFNSPLHF.

This chain connects TRBV6-5 to TRBJ2-7, with D maybe TRBD1 (6 bases). This CDR3 has 15 residues. Trimming pared 6 bases from V and 3 bases from J, leaving 18 bases between. CDR1 and CDR2 from the germline V gene are MNHEY and SVGAGI. This CDR3 is CASRSRDTRGYEQYF. CDR3 DNA sequence: TGTGCCAGCAGAAGCCGGGACACCCGGGGCTACGAGCAGTACTTC.

The chain has TRBV6-5 and TRBJ2-7; 8 bases align to TRBD2. Germline V gene sequence: CDR1 MNHEY, CDR2 SVGAGI. CDR3 size: 16 residues. The trim removed 3 bases at V and 0 bases at J, leaving 7 bases unmatched. The CDR3 here is CASSYRVGTSSYEQYF. Here the CDR3 DNA reads TGTGCCAGCAGTTATCGGGTAGGGACTAGCTCCTACGAGCAGTACTTC.

The chain recombines TRBV9 with TRBJ1-1; D remains ambiguous. This CDR3 has 17 residues. V dropped 0 bases and J dropped 4 bases, with 19 bases sitting between them. Germline assignment: CDR1 SGDLS and CDR2 YYNGEE. In DNA, the CDR3 is TGTGCCAGCAGCGTAGGGAATCGAGAGGACCAAGGCACTGAAGCTTTCTTT. This sequence encodes CASSVGNREDQGTEAFF.

This chain connects TRBV15 to TRBJ1-3; D may be TRBD1 (5 bases). Germline-derived CDR1 and CDR2 are LNHNV and YYDKDF (reference sequence). V was cut by 0 bases and J by 1 base, with 7 bases left in between. The CDR3 has 15 residues. CDR3: CATSRDRASGNTIYF. The CDR3 nucleotides read TGTGCCACCAGCAGAGACAGGGCTTCTGGAAACACCATATATTTT. The complete variable domain, with remaining parts taken from reference TRBV15 and TRBJ1-3, reads DAMVIQNPRYQVTQFGKPVTLSCSQTLNHNVMYWYQQKSSQAPKLLFHYYDKDFNNEADTPDNFQSRRPNTSFCFLDIRSPGLGDTAMYLCATSRDRASGNTIYFGEGSWLTVV.

This clone is a singleton in its sample. V gene TRBV5-1 combines with J gene TRBJ2-1, with D possibly being TRBD1 (5 bases). Trimming stripped 0 bases from V and 2 bases from J, with 9 bases between. Germline assignment: CDR1 SGHRS and CDR2 YFSETQ. This CDR3 spans 15 amino acids. The CDR3 loop reads CASSLGTIAYNEQFF. The CDR3 DNA follows: TGCGCCAGCAGCTTGGGGACAATAGCCTACAATGAGCAGTTCTTC.

The V gene is TRBV5-1, the J gene TRBJ2-3; perhaps TRBD2 as D (5 bases). Germline CDR1 SGHRS, CDR2 YFSETQ. Trimming cost V 0 bases and J 4 bases, with 12 bases left between them. The CDR3 contains 15 residues. The CDR3 spells CASSLAGKGPDTQYF. The CDR3 nucleotides are TGCGCCAGCAGCTTGGCGGGGAAGGGCCCAGATACGCAGTATTTT.

This chain uses TRBV18 with TRBJ1-4; a weak D match, TRBD1 (5 bases). Germline-derived CDR1 and CDR2 are KGHSH and LQKENI. The ends were cut back, 6 bases at V and 5 bases at J, with 13 bases in the middle. The length of the CDR3 is 14 residues. The DNA of the CDR3 is TGTGCCAGCTCGCCCTCCGGGGCAAATGAAAAACTGTTTTTT. Translating gives CASSPSGANEKLFF.

The gene calls are TRBV2 and TRBJ1-5, with D hard to call. V lost 7 bases to trimming and J lost 2 bases, with 15 bases between them. CDR3 length: 15 amino acids. CDR1 is SNHLY and CDR2 is FYNNEI in the germline V gene. The CDR3 here is CASTQESGGNQPQHF. The CDR3 DNA follows: TGTGCCAGCACCCAAGAATCAGGTGGCAATCAGCCCCAGCATTTT.